This T cell receptor (beta chain) comes out of a study of T-cell memory formation after mild COVID-19. Study-wide findings and caveats: Later expanders leaned toward CD4+, whereas clones contracting from day 15 to 85 were balanced CD4/CD8.

Using its own MiXCR run on the 5' RACE reads, TCRdb lists one record per CDR3 protein. Among approximately 290,000 distinct CDR3 sequences listed, under 8.5% were seen once. In its sample, this clonotype was seen a few times. Its antigen is unknown. The receptor's source is a man aged 18-30 years who had mild COVID-19 (a few samples of this study predate the infection). Cell type and time point are not known. The specimen sequenced was PBMCs or a T cell subset sorted from them (not recorded which).

CDR3 amino acids: CASSLELRSTGYEQYF. In nucleotides, the CDR3 is TGCGCCAGCAGCTTGGAGTTAAGGTCCACCGGCTACGAGCAGTACTTC. The J gene is TRBJ2-7, the V gene TRBV5-1, with D unclear. The CDR3 length is 16 residues. The germline gives CDR1 SGHRS, CDR2 YFSETQ. V lost 0 bases to trimming and J lost 3 bases, with 16 bases between them.